The clone carrying this TCR beta chain was detected a few times. The antigen remains unidentified. This record belongs to a study of beta chain features in type 1 diabetes. About the study: Patient and healthy donor groups were alike in age, gender and cell yields. Study-level results: Shortening of TCRB CDR3s, moderate but significant, appeared in all four CD4+ subsets of Type 1 diabetes patients.

Stem cell-like memory, regulatory, central memory and naive CD4+ cells were sorted via CD45RO/CCR7/CD25/CD127/CD95/CD27. Every sorted population was more than 95% pure. Isolated RNA was reverse transcribed in full, so expressed TCRB transcripts were sequenced. Here immunoSEQ multiplex PCR was the method, and the copy in TCRdb shows in-frame clones only, minus some. The profile covers 200,000 to 250,000 clones, with approximately 13% appearing a single time and 0.015% to 0.02% taken by the ten largest. V dropped 0 bases and J dropped 2 bases, with 7 bases sitting between them. Germline CDR1 and CDR2: KGHSH and LQKENI. The CDR3 runs to 14 residues.

The clonotype was recovered from a man aged 25-45 years with type 1 diabetes. This chain connects TRBV18 to TRBJ2-5; D call uncertain. Sequenced sample: naive CD4+ T cells from blood. CDR3 amino acids: CASSPPWPQETQYF. The CDR3 nucleotides read TGTGCCAGCTCACCACCGTGGCCTCAAGAGACCCAGTACTTC.